The 8 T cell receptor beta chains in this list originate from one sample, sequenced in a study of shared clonotypes between healthy human individuals. Clones were sequenced by immunoSEQ multiplex PCR, and TCRdb holds only the in-frame ones, with some missing. The repertoire holds roughly 2 million clones, 90% to 95% seen once, with approximately 0.13% in the top ten. The sequenced sample consisted of naive CD4+ T cells sorted from blood. Subset denoted: CD45RA+ positively selected. These receptor sequences come from a man aged 18 to 29 in good health.

CDR3 DNA sequence: TGTGCCAGCAGTCAGTCACAACAGGGGGCAGAGACCCAGTACTTC. Translated: CASSQSQQGAETQYF. The gene calls are TRBV28 and TRBJ2-5; 9 nucleotides line up with TRBD1. After removal of 5 bases from V and 4 bases from J, the junction contained 8 bases not matched to a gene. CDR1 MDHEN and CDR2 SYDVKM come from the germline V gene. The CDR3 covers 15 residues.

The J gene is TRBJ2-7, the V gene TRBV5-4, with D possibly TRBD2 on 6 matching bases. Germline-derived CDR1 and CDR2 are SGHNT and YYREEE (reference sequence). The CDR3 has 14 residues. V was shortened by 2 bases and J by 5 bases, with 14 bases between the two germline ends. In nucleotides, the CDR3 is TGTGCCAGCAGCTTAGATGCTAGCGCCAACGAGCAGTACTTC. Translated, it gives CASSLDASANEQYF. The whole variable domain, remainder taken from reference TRBV5-4 and TRBJ2-7, is ETGVTQSPTHLIKTRGQQVTLRCSSQSGHNTVSWYQQALGQGPQFIFQYYREEENGRGNFPPRFSGLQFPNYSSELNVNALELDDSALYLCASSLDASANEQYFGPGTRLTVT.

The J gene is TRBJ2-5, the V gene TRBV30; the match to TRBD2 covers 12 bases. The CDR3 covers 16 residues. With 2 bases clipped from V and 1 base from J, the junction kept 5 bases outside the gene matches. Germline V gene sequence: CDR1 GTSNPN, CDR2 SVGIG (reference sequence). The DNA of the CDR3 is TGTGCCTGGAGTTTGTTGACTAGCGGGGGCCAAGAGACCCAGTACTTC. It is translated as CAWSLLTSGGQETQYF.

CDR3 DNA sequence: TGTGCCAGCAGCTTAACGGGACTAGCGGGAGGTCGCGACGAGCAGTACTTC. Its translation: CASSLTGLAGGRDEQYF. The chain combines TRBV7-9 with TRBJ2-7; 15 bases fit TRBD2. CDR1 and CDR2 from the germline V gene are SEHNR and FQNEAQ (reference sequence). V was clipped by 2 bases and J by 5 bases; unmatched bases: 7. The CDR3 runs to 17 residues.

The rearrangement joins TRBV11-2 to TRBJ2-3; D might be TRBD1 (6 bases). Germline V lookup: CDR1 SGHAT, CDR2 FQNNGV. The CDR3 has 14 residues. The germline V and J ends were trimmed by 3 bases and 2 bases, with 9 bases remaining between them. CDR3 bases: TGTGCCAGCAGCTTTAACAGGGTCACAGATACGCAGTATTTT. Translating gives CASSFNRVTDTQYF.

The J gene is TRBJ1-5, the V gene TRBV10-2; 7 bases are shared with TRBD1. CDR1 and CDR2 (germline): WSHSY, SAAADI. Trimming took 4 bases from V and 6 from J; bases not matched to a gene: 9. This CDR3 comprises 15 residues. CDR3 DNA: TGCGCCAGCAGTGCCTCGACAGGGTCAGGTCAGCCCCAGCATTTT. It encodes CASSASTGSGQPQHF.

This clone is a singleton in its sample. The chain is built from TRBV11-2 and TRBJ2-1; D not certain. This CDR3 is 12 amino acids long. CDR1 is SGHAT, CDR2 FQNNGV, per germline. Trimming took 3 bases from V and 13 from J, leaving 13 bases between them. Here the CDR3 reads CASSLTLLVQFF. CDR3 nucleotide sequence: TGTGCCAGCAGCTTGACTCTGCTAGTCCAGTTCTTC.

This clone was seen only once. CDR3 bases: TGTGCCAGCAGCTCAGACCGGGACTACACCTACAATGAGCAGTTCTTC. This encodes CASSSDRDYTYNEQFF. The V gene is TRBV7-2, the J gene TRBJ2-1; 7 bases fit TRBD2. The V gene end was trimmed by 4 bases and the J gene end by 2 bases; junction bases not matched to a gene: 8. This CDR3 comprises 16 residues. Germline CDR1 SGHTA, CDR2 FQGNSA. Variable domain in full (rest from reference TRBV7-2 and TRBJ2-1): GAGVSQSPSNKVTEKGKDVELRCDPISGHTALYWYRQSLGQGLEFLIYFQGNSAPDKSGLPSDRFSAERTGGSVSTLTIQRTQQEDSAVYLCASSSDRDYTYNEQFFGPGTRLTVL.